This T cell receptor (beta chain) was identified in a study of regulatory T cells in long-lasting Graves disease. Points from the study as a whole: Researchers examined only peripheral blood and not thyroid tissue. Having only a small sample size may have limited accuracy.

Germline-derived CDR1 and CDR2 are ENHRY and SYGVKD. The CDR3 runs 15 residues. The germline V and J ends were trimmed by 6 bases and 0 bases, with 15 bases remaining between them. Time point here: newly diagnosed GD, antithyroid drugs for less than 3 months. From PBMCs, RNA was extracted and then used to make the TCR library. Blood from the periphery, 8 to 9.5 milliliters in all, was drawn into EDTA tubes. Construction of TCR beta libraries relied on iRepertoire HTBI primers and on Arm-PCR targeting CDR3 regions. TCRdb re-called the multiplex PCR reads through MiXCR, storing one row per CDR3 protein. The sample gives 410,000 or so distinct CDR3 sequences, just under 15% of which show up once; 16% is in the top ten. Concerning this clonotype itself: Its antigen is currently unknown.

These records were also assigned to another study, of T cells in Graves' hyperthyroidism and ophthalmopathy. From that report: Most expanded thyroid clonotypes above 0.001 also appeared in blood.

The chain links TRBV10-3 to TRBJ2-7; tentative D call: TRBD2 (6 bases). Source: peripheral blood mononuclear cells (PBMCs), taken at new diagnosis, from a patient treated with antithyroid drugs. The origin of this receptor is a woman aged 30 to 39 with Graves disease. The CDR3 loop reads CAISTDREFSYEQYF. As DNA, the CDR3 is TGTGCCATCAGCACCGATCGGGAGTTCTCCTACGAGCAGTACTTC.